The sequence of this TCR beta chain was determined in a study of read filtering for tumor transcriptome and immune sequencing (dated by TCRdb to the early 2020s). Notes on the research overall: The cohort had about 17 male and approximately 14 female patients with a mean age of about 70 years, ranging from roughly 47 to 85. After DNase treatment, whole-transcriptome libraries were prepared using the TruSeq RNA Access Library Prep Kit. By revised international staging, about 8 patients were R-ISS I, 15 to 20 were R-ISS II and about seven were R-ISS III. One main goal was a read-filtering strategy for immune repertoire data, in particular deciding whether clonotypes backed by only one read should be removed. TCR repertoires obtained by targeted immune repertoire sequencing and by bulk whole-transcriptome sequencing performed on the same bone marrow samples were compared. Per sample, about 3.5 to 11 million TCR-region mapped reads were obtained with IR-seq, compared with only 85 to 1273 with RNA-seq. Study-wide findings and limitations: When single-read clonotypes were removed, the proportions of shared clonotypes in IR-seq and RNA-seq correlated more strongly. Compared with RNA-seq, IR-seq captured clonotypes at much higher depth and more reliably, and a smaller IR-seq throughput was enough to identify most shared clonotypes. The sorted CD138-negative fraction was not purified T cells but a mixed bone marrow immune population. Single-read clonotypes made up roughly 80% of clonotypes but approximately 3.5% of total reads in IR-seq, and under 75% of clonotypes and 35% to 50% of reads in RNA-seq.

Bone marrow was sampled from every patient at the time of active disease. Isolation of bone marrow mononuclear cells was performed by Ficoll-Hypaque density gradient centrifugation. CD138-negative cells were obtained by negative selection after labeling with CD138 magnetic microbeads on a MACS separator, removing myeloma plasma cells. Flow cytometry on an Attune NxT with CD138 antibodies was used to check the purity of the isolated cells. Total RNA was extracted using TRIzol reagent and was quantified on a NanoDrop spectrophotometer. For each patient, the CD138-negative bone marrow sample underwent paired RNA-seq and IR-seq. In regard to this clonotype: No antigen is known for it. No much larger clone is present one base from it, and per-base qualities are unavailable.

V was cut back by 2 bases and J by 8 bases, leaving a gap of 7 bases between them. CDR3 length: 12 amino acids, cysteine to phenylalanine. The retained sequence is limited to the CDR3, 36 bases, with the frame set at the first base. CDR1 and CDR2, per the germline V gene, are SNHLY and FYNNEI. TCR libraries were constructed from 350 to 400 ng RNA using the Immunoverse kit, and molecular barcoded adaptors covering alpha/delta and beta/gamma chains were employed. TCR library preparation used the same RNA that was used for transcriptome sequencing. Sequencing of the TCR libraries was done on an Illumina HiSeq 4000 with 2 x 150 cycles. Per the authors' processing: TCR reads were aligned to human V, D, J and C references and assembled into CDR3 clonotypes with MiXCR, including quality filtering and error correction. The tcR package in R was used for analysis of clonotype counts and gene usage diversity. Raw mapping reads were checked after the RNA-seq reads had been mapped by STAR aligner version 2.5.3a onto the human GRCh37 genome. To test the effect of sequencing depth on detected clonotypes, IR-seq fastq files were randomly downsampled using Seqtk 1.3. The raw public data were reprocessed by TCRdb itself: fastp quality trimming at Q25, MiXCR clonotype calling, in-frame beta chains only. Each record represents a unique CDR3 protein, reported with the most common genes and DNA among its rows. The V and J calls were determined by TCRdb, not by the authors. The sample table shows roughly 46,000 distinct CDR3 sequences, and approximately 12% are seen once. About 14% of the sample comes from the top ten.

The source is a donor at least 40 years old with multiple myeloma. The sequenced sample consisted of a population of CD138-negative cells sorted from bone marrow. This sample's cell subset or site label indicates: bone marrow mononuclear cells depleted of CD138+ plasma/myeloma cells by negative magnetic selection. The rearrangement combines TRBV2 with TRBJ2-1; too little of a D gene remains to name it. Read as DNA, the sequence is TGTGCCAGCAGTGAATCAAGCGATGAGCAGTTCTTC. It is translated as CASSESSDEQFF.